The clone carrying this TCR beta chain appeared a single time. The entry originates in a study of blood T cell repertoires in COVID-19. Looking at the study overall: Nucleic acid was either cDNA or gDNA, and it came from T cells, B-cell-depleted T cells, or PBMCs.

There are 15 residues in the CDR3. V lost 3 bases to trimming and J lost 7 bases; unmatched junction nucleotides: 6. Germline V gene data show CDR1 as SGHAT and CDR2 as FQNNGV. Data came from immunoSEQ multiplex PCR; TCRdb stores just in-frame clones and leaves some out. The table lists 200,000 to 250,000 clones, about 85% of them singletons. Individuals drawn from 24 US areas were roughly 18 to 89 years old. Recovered status applied to Cohort 3 donors who had two consecutive negative PCRs. It also applied to those with clearance or with symptom resolution. The TCR originated in a man aged 25 to 40 who had recovered from COVID-19. Sequencing was carried out using PBMCs or T cells enriched from blood (not recorded which). This chain links TRBV11-2 with TRBJ2-1, with TRBD2 matching over 10 bases. The CDR3 is CASSLLAGVGNEQFF. CDR3 nucleotides: TGTGCCAGCAGCTTGCTAGCGGGAGTAGGGAATGAGCAGTTCTTC.